What follows describes a single TCR beta chain. The PCR was carried out with 60 Vbeta primers and 13 Jbeta primers. Data came from immunoSEQ multiplex PCR; TCRdb stores just in-frame clones and leaves some out. The data show about 140,000 clones, with around 75% seen just once and roughly 7.3% held by the top ten. Germline V gene lookup returns CDR1 SGHTA and CDR2 FQGNSA. Trimming shortened V by 4 bases and J by 8 bases, and 14 bases separated the two germline ends. This CDR3 is built from 14 residues. The data belong to a study of cytomegalovirus exposure and HLA in healthy donors. This chain connects TRBV7-2 to TRBJ1-4; D is undetermined. This clonotype originated in a man aged 25-45 years in good health and CMV-seronegative. Material: PBMCs. In DNA, the CDR3 is TGTGCCAGCAGCTCCAGTCCCCACACAGAAAAACTGTTTTTT. Its protein product is CASSSSPHTEKLFF.